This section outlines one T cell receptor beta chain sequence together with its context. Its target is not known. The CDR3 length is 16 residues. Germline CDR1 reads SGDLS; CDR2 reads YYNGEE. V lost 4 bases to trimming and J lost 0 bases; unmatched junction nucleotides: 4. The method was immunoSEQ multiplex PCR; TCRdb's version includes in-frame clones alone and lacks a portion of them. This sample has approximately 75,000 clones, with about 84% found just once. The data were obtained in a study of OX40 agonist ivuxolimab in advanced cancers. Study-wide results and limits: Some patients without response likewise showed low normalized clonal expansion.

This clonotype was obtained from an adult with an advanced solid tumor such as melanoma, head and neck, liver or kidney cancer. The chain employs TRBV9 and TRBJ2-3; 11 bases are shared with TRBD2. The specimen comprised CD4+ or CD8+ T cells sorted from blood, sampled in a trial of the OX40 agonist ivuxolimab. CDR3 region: CASSSRLAGSTDTQYF. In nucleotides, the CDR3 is TGTGCCAGCAGCTCCAGACTAGCGGGGAGCACAGATACGCAGTATTTT.